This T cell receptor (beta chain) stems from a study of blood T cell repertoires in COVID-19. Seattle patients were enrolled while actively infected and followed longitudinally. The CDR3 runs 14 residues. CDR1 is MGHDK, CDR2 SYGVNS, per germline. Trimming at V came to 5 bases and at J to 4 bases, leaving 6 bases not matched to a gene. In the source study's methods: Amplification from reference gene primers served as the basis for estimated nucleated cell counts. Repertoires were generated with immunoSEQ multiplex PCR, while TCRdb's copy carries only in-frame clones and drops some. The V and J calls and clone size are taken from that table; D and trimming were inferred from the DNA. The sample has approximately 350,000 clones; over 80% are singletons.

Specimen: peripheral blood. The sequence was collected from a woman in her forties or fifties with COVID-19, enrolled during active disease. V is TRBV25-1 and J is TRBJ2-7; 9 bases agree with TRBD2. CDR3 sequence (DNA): TGTGCCAGCAGTCGTAGCGGGAGCCAATACGAGCAGTACTTC. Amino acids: CASSRSGSQYEQYF.